This T cell receptor beta chain derives from a study of T cells in Graves' hyperthyroidism and ophthalmopathy. Trimming took 7 bases from V and 3 from J, leaving 10 bases between them. The germline V gene has CDR1 SQVTM and CDR2 ANQGSEA. The length of the CDR3 is 11 residues. The investigators amplified TCR beta CDR3 regions from RNA transcripts. When the TCR CDR3 underwent first-round RT-PCR, the HTBI primer set was used. MiXCR was run by TCRdb on the multiplex PCR reads, yielding one entry per CDR3 protein. The data show around 390,000 distinct CDR3 sequences, with about 15% seen just once and less than 20% held by the top ten.

The receptor was isolated from a woman younger than 45 with Graves' ophthalmopathy. Sequenced sample: blood. V gene TRBV29-1 combines with J gene TRBJ2-7, with no clear D. The chain's CDR3 is CSAGDFYEQYF. In DNA form, the CDR3 reads TGCAGCGCTGGGGATTTCTACGAGCAGTACTTC.